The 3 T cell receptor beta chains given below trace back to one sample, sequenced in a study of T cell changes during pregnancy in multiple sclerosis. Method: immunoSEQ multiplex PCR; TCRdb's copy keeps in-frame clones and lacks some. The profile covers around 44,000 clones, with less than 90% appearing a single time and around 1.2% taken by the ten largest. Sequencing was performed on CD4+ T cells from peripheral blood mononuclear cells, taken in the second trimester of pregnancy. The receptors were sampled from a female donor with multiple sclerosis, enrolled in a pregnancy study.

The DNA for the CDR3 is TGTGCCAGCAGCCCGGAGGACAGCGTCTACTCCTACGAGCAGTACTTC. Its translation: CASSPEDSVYSYEQYF. The V gene is TRBV13, the J gene TRBJ2-7; the D gene is possibly TRBD1 (6 bases). V was trimmed by 5 bases and J by 0 bases, leaving 17 bases between them. The CDR3 extends over 16 amino acids. Per the germline V gene, CDR1 is PRHDT and CDR2 is FYEKMQ (reference sequence).

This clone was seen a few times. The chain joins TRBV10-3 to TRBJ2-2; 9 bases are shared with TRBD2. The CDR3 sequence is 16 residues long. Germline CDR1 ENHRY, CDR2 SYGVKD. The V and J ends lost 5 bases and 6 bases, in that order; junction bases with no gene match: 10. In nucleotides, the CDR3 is TGTGCCATCAGTCTATCGGCGGGAGGGGAGGCCGGGGAGCTGTTTTTT. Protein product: CAISLSAGGEAGELFF.

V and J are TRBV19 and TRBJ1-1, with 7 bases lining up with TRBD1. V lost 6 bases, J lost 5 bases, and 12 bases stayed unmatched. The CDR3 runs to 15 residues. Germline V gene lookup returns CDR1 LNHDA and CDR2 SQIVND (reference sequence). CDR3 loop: CASRRRQGRLTEAFF. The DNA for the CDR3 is TGTGCCAGTAGGAGACGACAGGGACGGTTGACTGAAGCTTTCTTT.